This TCR beta chain was documented in a study of T-cell reconstitution after alpha-beta-depleted transplantation in children. This clonotype was seen a few times. Its specificity is unknown. General study findings and limits: From newly produced T cells came most of the T-cell counts and diversity one year after transplant. Where some patients showed high TCRbeta diversity at day 60, it came from recipient T cells and thymic progenitors that had survived. About two months after transplant, alpha-beta T cells reportedly came from several hundred expanded graft clones.

Unique molecular identifiers were built into the TCRbeta library. MiXCR, run by TCRdb on the PCR reads, gives a single entry per CDR3 protein. The table lists about 580,000 distinct CDR3 sequences, 20% to 30% of them singletons, with under 45% in the top ten. This CDR3 comprises 16 residues. The junction had 8 bases not matched to a gene; V was cut back by 3 bases and J by 4 bases. The germline gives CDR1 MNHNS, CDR2 SASEGT. Source: PBMCs, taken before TCRalphabeta/CD19-depleted stem cell transplant. The chain recombines TRBV6-1 with TRBJ1-4; 7 bases fit TRBD1. This TCR derives from a boy under two years old with Wiskott-Aldrich syndrome, due to receive a stem cell transplant. CDR3 sequence (DNA): TGTGCCAGCAGTGAGTTTCCGGGACAGAATAATGAAAAACTGTTTTTT. Its protein is CASSEFPGQNNEKLFF.